Included here is one T cell receptor beta chain sequence, with context. The repertoire was sequenced with immunoSEQ multiplex PCR; TCRdb's copy has only in-frame clones and lacks some. The data hold under 650,000 clones, with around 96% observed a single time. This record comes from a study of shared clonotypes between healthy human individuals. Germline V gene lookup returns CDR1 SQVTM and CDR2 ANQGSEA. The CDR3 runs to 14 residues. This sequence was found in a woman aged 30 to 39 in good health. This chain joins TRBV29-1 and TRBJ1-4; D is uncertain. The sequenced sample was naive CD4+ T cells sorted from blood. Subset given: CD45RA+ positively selected. The DNA for the CDR3 is TGCGCCACGACCGGGCGAGGAACTAATGAAAAACTGTTTTTT. This codes for CATTGRGTNEKLFF.